This T cell receptor (beta chain) comes out of a study of CD8 T cells in ankylosing spondylitis. The study, taken as a whole, reports: Clones linked to the disease showed a CD8+ phenotype. They occurred at relatively low frequencies in peripheral blood. The clones that were linked to disease were reported to be significantly enriched in matched synovial fluid samples from ankylosing spondylitis patients. Previously reported in reactive arthritis synovial fluid and blood were some of the motif variants. In ankylosing spondylitis blood, a motif of roughly 8 highly homologous TCR beta variants appeared characteristic.

TCRdb used MiXCR to reprocess the 5' RACE reads, holding one entry per CDR3 protein. The sample shows 200,000 to 300,000 distinct CDR3 sequences, approximately 30% of them seen only once. Germline CDR1 SGHNT, CDR2 YYREEE (reference sequence). The CDR3 runs to 12 residues. Trimming removed 4 bases from V and 2 bases from J, with 6 bases in between. In its sample, this clonotype was seen once. Its antigen is unidentified. Sequences were obtained from blood, either unsorted or a sorted T cell fraction (not recorded which). The sequence was obtained from a male donor with ankylosing spondylitis or in good health (not recorded which). V usage is TRBV5-4 and J usage is TRBJ2-5, with D possibly being TRBD2 (5 bases). CDR3 nucleotide sequence: TGTGCCAGCAGCGGACTGCAAGAGACCCAGTACTTC. Encoded protein: CASSGLQETQYF.